This T cell receptor beta chain emerged from a study of naive and memory T cell subsets. Overall study results and limits: Clonotypes are single alpha or beta chains, not paired receptors. Between naive and memory subsets, TCR abundance power law exponents differed. Naive repertoires, especially CD8, held a few larger clonotypes, possibly memory cells re-expressing CD45RA. Over 85% of naive TCR sequences appeared only once, unlike memory subsets.

Looked up from germline, CDR1 is DFQATT and CDR2 is SNEGSKA (reference sequence). The CDR3 runs 15 residues. Both TRBC1 and TRBC2 were covered by a beta constant-region primer of two equimolar oligonucleotides. Ligated cDNA was amplified by four rounds of PCR with nested alpha and beta constant-region primers and SP2. TCRdb passed the UMI-ligation and nested PCR reads through MiXCR, listing each CDR3 protein once. The sample contains around 160,000 distinct CDR3 sequences, roughly 22% of which appear only once. Separate alpha and beta amplification began at the second PCR step. This clonotype was seen only a few times. As yet, its antigen is unknown.

V is TRBV20-1 and J is TRBJ2-6, with D possibly TRBD2 on 6 matching bases. The receptor comes from a human donor in good health. The specimen was naive CD4+ T cells from blood. The chain's CDR3 is CSAGGMAFGANVLTF. The CDR3 DNA is TGCAGCGCCGGAGGGATGGCTTTTGGGGCCAACGTCCTGACTTTC.